The rows below give T cell receptor beta chains drawn from one sample of a study of T cells expressing NK-cell markers. TCRdb reworked the 5' RACE reads into one entry per CDR3 protein, no DNA. In total, the table holds 200,000 to 300,000 distinct CDR3 sequences. The material sequenced was blood T cells: a sorted CD56 or NKG2C T cell subset, CD4+ or CD8+ T cells, or bulk PBMC T cells (not recorded which). These receptors were taken from a woman aged 18-70 years in good health. Each CDR3 is given with its conserved first and last residue.

cdr3_aa | j_call | v_call
CASSLVRRQGIQETQYF | TRBJ2-5 | TRBV12-3/TRBV12-4
CASSIGGSEQFF | TRBJ2-1 | TRBV19
CASNAKTGGSYGYTF | TRBJ1-2 | TRBV5-1
CASSQAGTGGFF | TRBJ1-1 | TRBV3-1
CSARPGLAGGFEQFF | TRBJ2-1 | TRBV20-1
CASSPSGLGYTF | TRBJ1-2 | TRBV27
CAISPLAVPSYNEQFF | TRBJ2-1 | TRBV10-3
CSAETGGGNQPQHF | TRBJ1-5 | TRBV20-1
CAISQGTGGWEQFF | TRBJ2-1 | TRBV10-3
CASSNPGLTGGGELFF | TRBJ2-2 | TRBV6-2/TRBV6-3
CASSPGQTNTEAFF | TRBJ1-1 | TRBV18
CASTPTGSNEQFF | TRBJ2-1 | TRBV12-3/TRBV12-4
CAWRSGQAGETQYF | TRBJ2-5 | TRBV30
CASSPGLLRADTQYF | TRBJ2-3 | TRBV7-3
CASSQGLSSYEQYF | TRBJ2-7 | TRBV4-3
CASSRTNEKLFF | TRBJ1-4 | TRBV18
CASSRDLGLQETQYF | TRBJ2-5 | TRBV7-2
CASSPRVGSEAFF | TRBJ1-1 | TRBV18
CASRSPSGSYNEQFF | TRBJ2-1 | TRBV19
CASSSLETGTYEKLFF | TRBJ1-4 | TRBV5-1
CASSSLPPGQGVLTF | TRBJ2-6 | TRBV12-3/TRBV12-4
CASSLTSTNSYEQYF | TRBJ2-7 | TRBV5-1
CASSKLSGRINNEQFF | TRBJ2-1 | TRBV11-1
CASSLGAGFNNEQFF | TRBJ2-1 | TRBV7-2
CASSLVRTGELFF | TRBJ2-2 | TRBV7-8
CSVERGAGNEQYF | TRBJ2-7 | TRBV29-1
CSARVRGSMNTEAFF | TRBJ1-1 | TRBV20-1
CSARDPGKDTQYF | TRBJ2-3 | TRBV20-1
CASSQGHMNTEAFF | TRBJ1-1 | TRBV4-2
CASSQVPDDNSPLHF | TRBJ1-6 | TRBV3-1
CASSLGGLAGVGVYEQYF | TRBJ2-7 | TRBV11-2
CSAKQFDSNQPQHF | TRBJ1-5 | TRBV20-1
CASSLGLAPLDTQYF | TRBJ2-3 | TRBV7-2
CSVEPGGSYGYTF | TRBJ1-2 | TRBV29-1
CASSARTGRPTDTQYF | TRBJ2-3 | TRBV2
CATSDLTPDTSGYTDTQYF | TRBJ2-3 | TRBV24-1
CASKKGETQYF | TRBJ2-5 | TRBV6-2/TRBV6-3
CASSLNWETEAFF | TRBJ1-1 | TRBV5-6
CASSYSTEPEAFF | TRBJ1-1 | TRBV6-6
CASSLASGDRPQHF | TRBJ1-5 | TRBV7-2
CASSTTLRGSTDTQYF | TRBJ2-3 | TRBV19
CASRPVGLPVNTEAFF | TRBJ1-1 | TRBV11-2
CASSQPGQYTGELFF | TRBJ2-2 | TRBV3-1
CASSLALAGEQYF | TRBJ2-7 | TRBV7-2
CASSLTGTGNTGELFF | TRBJ2-2 | TRBV2
CASRLNNQPQHF | TRBJ1-5 | TRBV6-1
CASSYSYNSPLHF | TRBJ1-6 | TRBV2
CASSQAGASGNNEQFF | TRBJ2-1 | TRBV4-3
CASSVQTGELFF | TRBJ2-2 | TRBV5-1
CASSSQAEQPQHF | TRBJ1-5 | TRBV7-2
CASSITTGTNTEAFF | TRBJ1-1 | TRBV12-3/TRBV12-4
CASRRTGIEQFF | TRBJ2-1 | TRBV28
CASSPGVGALQETQYF | TRBJ2-5 | TRBV5-1
CASTRGTGGQETQYF | TRBJ2-5 | TRBV11-2
CASSQVGGLNTGELFF | TRBJ2-2 | TRBV3-1